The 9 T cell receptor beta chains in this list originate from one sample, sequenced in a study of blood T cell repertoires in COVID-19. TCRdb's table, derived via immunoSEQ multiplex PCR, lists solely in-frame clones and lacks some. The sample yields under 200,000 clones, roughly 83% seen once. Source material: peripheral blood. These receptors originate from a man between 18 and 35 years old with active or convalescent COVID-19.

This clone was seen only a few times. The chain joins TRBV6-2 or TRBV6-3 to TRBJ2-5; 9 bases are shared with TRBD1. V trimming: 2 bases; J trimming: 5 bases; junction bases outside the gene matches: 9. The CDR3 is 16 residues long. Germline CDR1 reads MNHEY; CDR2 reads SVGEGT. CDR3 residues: CASSYLRTGDGETQYF. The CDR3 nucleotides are TGTGCCAGCAGTTACCTGAGGACAGGGGATGGGGAGACCCAGTACTTC.

The CDR3: CAWSKRQGALDTQYF. The CDR3 DNA is TGTGCCTGGAGTAAGAGACAGGGAGCTTTGGATACGCAGTATTTT. This rearrangement joins TRBV30 to TRBJ2-3, with 7 bases identical to TRBD1. Per the germline V gene, CDR1 is GTSNPN and CDR2 is SVGIG (reference sequence). Germline trimming cut 2 bases from V and 6 bases from J; bases unmatched to any gene: 11. The CDR3 runs to 15 residues.

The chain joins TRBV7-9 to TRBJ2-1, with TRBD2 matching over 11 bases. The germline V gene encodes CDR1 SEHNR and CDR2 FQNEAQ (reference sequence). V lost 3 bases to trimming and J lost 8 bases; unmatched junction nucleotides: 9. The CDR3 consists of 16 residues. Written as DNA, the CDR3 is TGTGCCAGCAGCTTTAGGGCTAGCGGGAGGATCGATGAGCAGTTCTTC. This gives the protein CASSFRASGRIDEQFF.

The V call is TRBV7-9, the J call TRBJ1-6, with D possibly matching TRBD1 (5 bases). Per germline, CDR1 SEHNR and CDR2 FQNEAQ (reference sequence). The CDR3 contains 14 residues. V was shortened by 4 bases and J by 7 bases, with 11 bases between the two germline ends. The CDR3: CASSSGGENSPLHF. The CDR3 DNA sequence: TGTGCCAGCAGCTCGGGGGGTGAGAATTCACCCCTCCACTTT.

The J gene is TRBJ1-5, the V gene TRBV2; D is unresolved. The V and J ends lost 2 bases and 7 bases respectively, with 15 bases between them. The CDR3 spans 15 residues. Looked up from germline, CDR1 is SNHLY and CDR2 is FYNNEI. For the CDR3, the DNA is TGTGCCAGCAGTGAACCAAGCGCGATTTACCAGCCCCAGCATTTT. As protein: CASSEPSAIYQPQHF.

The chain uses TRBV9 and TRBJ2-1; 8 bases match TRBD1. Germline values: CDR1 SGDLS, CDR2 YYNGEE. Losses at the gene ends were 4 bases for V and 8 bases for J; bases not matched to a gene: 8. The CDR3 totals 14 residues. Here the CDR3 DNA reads TGTGCCAGCAGCCCCCGGACAGGGCGGGATGAGCAGTTCTTC. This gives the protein CASSPRTGRDEQFF.

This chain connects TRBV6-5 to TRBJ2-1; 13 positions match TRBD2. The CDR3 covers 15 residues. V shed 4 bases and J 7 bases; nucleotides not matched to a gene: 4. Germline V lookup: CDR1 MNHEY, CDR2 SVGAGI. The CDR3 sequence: CASSSWTSGGNEQFF. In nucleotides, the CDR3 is TGTGCCAGCAGTTCGTGGACTAGCGGGGGTAATGAGCAGTTCTTC.

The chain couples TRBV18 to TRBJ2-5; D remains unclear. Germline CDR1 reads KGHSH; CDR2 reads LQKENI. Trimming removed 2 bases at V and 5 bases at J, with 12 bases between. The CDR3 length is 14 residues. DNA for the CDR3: TGTGCCAGCTCACCAGACTCCAGACGGGAGACCCAGTACTTC. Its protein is CASSPDSRRETQYF.

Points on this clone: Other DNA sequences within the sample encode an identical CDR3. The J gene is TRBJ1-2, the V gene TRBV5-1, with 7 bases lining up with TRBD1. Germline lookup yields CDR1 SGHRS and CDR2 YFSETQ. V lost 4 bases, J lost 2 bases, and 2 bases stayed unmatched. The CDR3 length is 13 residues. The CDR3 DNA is TGCGCCAGCAGCCCGGGACAGAACTATGGCTACACCTTC. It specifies CASSPGQNYGYTF. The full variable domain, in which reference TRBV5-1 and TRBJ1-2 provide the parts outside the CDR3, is KAGVTQTPRYLIKTRGQQVTLSCSPISGHRSVSWYQQTPGQGLQFLFEYFSETQRNKGNFPGRFSGRQFSNSRSEMNVSTLELGDSALYLCASSPGQNYGYTFGSGTRLTVV.